This TCR beta chain was sequenced during a study of cytomegalovirus exposure and HLA in healthy donors. Overall study results and limits: Rarity characterized most TCR sequences, yet some public TCRs appeared in many donors. For TCR beta chains, V- and J-gene trimming was later linked to a missense DCLRE1C variant. The study recorded more than 150 TCR beta chains that were cytomegalovirus-associated. The number of N-insertions in an Asian-associated ancestry cluster was reportedly below the approximately 680-donor mean in a later analysis.

The PCR made use of 60 Vbeta and 13 Jbeta primers. TCRdb's copy holds only in-frame clones and misses some; the assay was immunoSEQ multiplex PCR. This table holds about 76,000 clones, 70% to 85% found once. CDR3 length: 13 residues. Germline-derived CDR1 and CDR2 are MNHNY and SVGAGI (reference sequence). V was shortened by 2 bases and J by 3 bases, with 5 bases between the two germline ends. A remark on this clone: Its specificity is unknown.

The genes are TRBV6-6 and TRBJ1-3; D is perhaps TRBD1 (5 bases). This sequence was found in a young man in good health and CMV-seronegative. Source material: PBMCs. The CDR3 region has the DNA TGTGCCAGCAGTTACAGGGGTGGAAACACCATATATTTT. This codes for CASSYRGGNTIYF.